Presented here are 22 T cell receptor beta chains from one specimen sequenced in a study of blood T cell repertoires in COVID-19. This table comes from immunoSEQ multiplex PCR, and its TCRdb copy is limited to in-frame clones, with some not included. Of fewer than 600,000 clones in the sample, roughly nine tenths were seen once. Sequencing input: peripheral blood. Receptor source: a man between 18 and 35 years old with COVID-19, enrolled during active disease.

This chain uses TRBV5-1 with TRBJ2-7; a possible D gene is TRBD1 (5 bases). Germline loops: CDR1 SGHRS, CDR2 YFSETQ. The CDR3 is made up of 15 amino acids. V dropped 0 bases and J dropped 0 bases, with 10 bases sitting between them. The CDR3: CASSLVGDRSYEQYF. DNA for the CDR3: TGCGCCAGCAGCTTGGTAGGGGATCGCTCCTACGAGCAGTACTTC.

The chain combines TRBV14 with TRBJ2-7, with TRBD2 matching over 8 bases. Germline loops: CDR1 SGHDN, CDR2 FVKESK. The CDR3 length is 18 residues. V gave up 0 bases and J gave up 2 bases; unmatched junction bases: 12. The CDR3 DNA reads TGTGCCAGCAGCCAAGAGGGAAGTCTGGCTAGCGGGCCCTACGAGCAGTACTTC. It is translated as CASSQEGSLASGPYEQYF.

The rearrangement links TRBV29-1 to TRBJ2-3; 8 bases fit TRBD2. The CDR3 consists of 15 residues. Germline V gene sequence: CDR1 SQVTM, CDR2 ANQGSEA. V shed 8 bases, J shed 5 bases, and the junction held 15 bases outside the gene matches. The CDR3 region has the DNA TGCAGCCTCAACGGGGTAGCGGGAAGTGAAGATACGCAGTATTTT. The encoded protein is CSLNGVAGSEDTQYF.

The V gene is TRBV4-1, the J gene TRBJ2-2; 8 bases map to TRBD1. The CDR3 has 15 residues. The V segment lost 5 bases and the J segment 3 bases; nucleotides outside the gene matches: 5. Germline CDR1 is MGHRA and CDR2 is YSYEKL. The CDR3 DNA is TGCGCCAGCAGCGCTACAGGGGGTTACACCGGGGAGCTGTTTTTT. It specifies CASSATGGYTGELFF.

The V and J genes are TRBV14 and TRBJ2-1; 10 bases fit TRBD2. Germline V CDR1 and CDR2: SGHDN, FVKESK. This CDR3 has 16 amino acids. J lost 6 bases, V lost 6 bases, and 11 bases had no gene match. The CDR3 protein is CASSLLLAGGINEQFF. CDR3 DNA: TGTGCCAGCAGTCTCCTTTTAGCGGGAGGTATCAATGAGCAGTTCTTC.

The rearrangement joins TRBV27 to TRBJ1-5; no clear D. Germline V CDR1 and CDR2: MNHEY, SMNVEV (reference sequence). The CDR3 covers 13 residues. With 5 bases removed from V and 0 bases from J, the gap between germline ends came to 5 bases. CDR3 sequence reads: CASSLLSNQPQHF. The CDR3, as DNA: TGTGCCAGCAGTCTCCTTAGCAATCAGCCCCAGCATTTT.

This clone was recorded only once. The chain recombines TRBV5-1 with TRBJ2-1; 13 bases agree with TRBD2. CDR1 SGHRS and CDR2 YFSETQ come from the germline V gene. The CDR3 runs 13 residues. J was trimmed by 8 bases and V by 7 bases; bases with no gene match: 3. DNA for the CDR3: TGCGCCAGCGGACTAGCGGGAGAGCATGAGCAGTTCTTC. This codes for CASGLAGEHEQFF.

The chain recombines TRBV6-1 with TRBJ2-7; TRBD2 aligns across 9 bases. From germline, CDR1 is MNHNS and CDR2 SASEGT. This CDR3 is built from 16 residues. V was clipped by 0 bases and J by 4 bases; unmatched bases: 7. The DNA of the CDR3 is TGTGCCAGCAGTGAAGCGGCGCTGACTAGCGGTTACGAGCAGTACTTC. Amino acids: CASSEAALTSGYEQYF.

The chain carries TRBV27 and TRBJ1-5; 9 bases are shared with TRBD1. The CDR3 extends over 14 amino acids. CDR1 MNHEY and CDR2 SMNVEV come from the germline V gene (reference sequence). Germline trimming cut 5 bases from V and 9 bases from J; bases unmatched to any gene: 8. CDR3 nucleotides: TGTGCCAGCAGTCAAGGGACAGGGTTTTGGCCCCAGCATTTT. Protein sequence: CASSQGTGFWPQHF.

On this clone itself: Other DNA variants within this sample encode the same CDR3. V is TRBV19 and J is TRBJ1-1; perhaps TRBD1 as D (5 bases). V was trimmed by 2 bases and J by 1 base, leaving 8 bases between them. Germline CDR1 LNHDA, CDR2 SQIVND (reference sequence). This CDR3 has 14 residues. The CDR3, as DNA: TGTGCCAGTAGTATACAGGGCCCGAACACTGAAGCTTTCTTT. Residues: CASSIQGPNTEAFF.

The rearrangement uses TRBV7-8 and TRBJ1-1; 8 bases fit TRBD1. CDR3 length equals 20 residues. CDR1 is SGHVS and CDR2 is FQNEAQ in the germline V gene. With 1 base clipped from V and 3 bases from J, the junction kept 19 bases outside the gene matches. This CDR3 reads CASSLVGVWARGHLDTEAFF. In DNA form, the CDR3 reads TGTGCCAGCAGCTTAGTCGGTGTGTGGGCCAGGGGGCATCTGGACACTGAAGCTTTCTTT.

V and J are TRBV3-1 (or the pseudogene TRBV3-2) and TRBJ1-1, with D uncertain. From germline, CDR1 is LGHDT and CDR2 YNNKEL (reference sequence). The CDR3 consists of 13 residues. V lost 1 base to trimming and J lost 1 base, with 4 bases between them. The CDR3 spells CASSQGQNTEAFF. CDR3 DNA: TGTGCCAGCAGCCAAGGACAGAACACTGAAGCTTTCTTT.

The V call is TRBV6-2 or TRBV6-3, the J call TRBJ2-4; 11 bases agree with TRBD2. The CDR3 runs to 14 residues. V lost 5 bases, J lost 10 bases, and 7 bases stayed unmatched. Germline V CDR1 and CDR2: MNHEY, SVGEGT. This CDR3 is CASSKERTSGIQYF. CDR3 nucleotides: TGTGCCAGCAGTAAAGAACGGACTAGCGGGATTCAGTACTTC.

The gene calls are TRBV5-1 and TRBJ2-7; TRBD1 matches at 10 bases. V lost 5 bases and J lost 1; bases outside the gene matches: 6. CDR1 is SGHRS, CDR2 YFSETQ, per germline. The CDR3 runs 15 residues. CDR3 sequence: CASRERQGASYEQYF. The CDR3 DNA sequence: TGCGCCAGCAGGGAAAGACAGGGGGCGTCCTACGAGCAGTACTTC.

The chain carries TRBV19 and TRBJ2-2, with 9 bases aligning to TRBD2. Germline V gene lookup returns CDR1 LNHDA and CDR2 SQIVND (reference sequence). The CDR3 is made up of 17 amino acids. The V segment lost 7 bases and the J segment 3 bases; nucleotides outside the gene matches: 12. The CDR3 reads CASKLVAGVTDTGELFF. In DNA, the CDR3 is TGTGCCAGTAAATTGGTAGCGGGAGTTACCGACACCGGGGAGCTGTTTTTT.

This chain uses TRBV2 with TRBJ2-7; possible D gene TRBD2, 6 bases. Germline assignment: CDR1 SNHLY and CDR2 FYNNEI. This CDR3 comprises 12 residues. V lost 6 bases and J 3 bases, leaving 9 bases between the germline ends. This CDR3 is CASRGLVYEQYF. The DNA of the CDR3 is TGTGCCAGCAGGGGACTCGTCTACGAGCAGTACTTC.

The chain is built from TRBV7-9 and TRBJ1-3, with 8 bases lining up with TRBD1. J was trimmed by 0 bases and V by 5 bases; bases with no gene match: 6. Germline lookup yields CDR1 SEHNR and CDR2 FQNEAQ (reference sequence). The CDR3 totals 16 residues. CDR3 sequence reads: CASSVNTGGSGNTIYF. CDR3 bases: TGTGCCAGCAGCGTTAATACAGGGGGCTCTGGAAACACCATATATTTT.

The chain carries TRBV25-1 and TRBJ2-3; 9 nucleotides agree with TRBD1. The CDR3 spans 16 residues. Germline values: CDR1 MGHDK, CDR2 SYGVNS. The J segment lost 4 bases and the V segment lost 6 bases, leaving 11 bases of the junction unmatched. This chain's CDR3 is CASRASGQGGSDTQYF. CDR3 coding DNA: TGTGCCAGCAGGGCTTCGGGACAGGGAGGATCAGATACGCAGTATTTT.

The chain links TRBV6-5 to TRBJ1-2; TRBD1 agrees at 10 bases. V was pared by 6 bases and J by 7 bases, with 5 bases of the junction left unmatched. CDR3 length: 13 residues. Germline CDR1 reads MNHEY; CDR2 reads SVGAGI. As DNA, the CDR3 is TGTGCCAGCAGGGACGACAGGGGGCCTGGCTACACCTTC. The encoded protein is CASRDDRGPGYTF.

V is TRBV7-6 and J is TRBJ2-6; D remains unclear. Germline-derived CDR1 and CDR2 are SGHVS and FNYEAQ. V lost 1 base, J lost 0 bases, and 4 bases lay in between. The length of the CDR3 is 15 residues. CDR3 in amino acids: CASSLVSSGANVLTF. In DNA form, the CDR3 reads TGTGCCAGCAGCTTAGTTAGCTCTGGGGCCAACGTCCTGACTTTC. The full variable domain, rest sourced from reference TRBV7-6 and TRBJ2-6, is GAGVSQSPRYKVTKRGQDVALRCDPISGHVSLYWYRQALGQGPEFLTYFNYEAQQDKSGLPNDRFSAERPEGSISTLTIQRTEQRDSAMYRCASSLVSSGANVLTFGAGSRLTVL.

The rearrangement uses TRBV29-1 and TRBJ1-3; D might be TRBD1 (6 bases). V lost 5 bases, J lost 3 bases, and 8 bases lay in between. Germline CDR1 SQVTM, CDR2 ANQGSEA. CDR3 length: 12 residues. The CDR3 is CSVWTVGNTIYF. In DNA form, the CDR3 reads TGCAGCGTTTGGACAGTTGGAAACACCATATATTTT.

The V and J genes are TRBV3-1 (or the pseudogene TRBV3-2) and TRBJ2-7; 8 bases line up with TRBD1. CDR1 and CDR2 from the germline V gene are LGHDT and YNNKEL (reference sequence). V lost 10 bases and J lost 3; bases outside the gene matches: 14. This CDR3 contains 15 residues. The CDR3 loop is CAKEIRTGTYYEQYF. The CDR3 region has the DNA TGTGCCAAAGAGATAAGGACAGGGACTTACTACGAGCAGTACTTC.